One and the same sample provided the 12 T cell receptor beta chains below, sequenced in a study of T cell responses to AZD1222 COVID-19 vaccine. The protocol was immunoSEQ multiplex PCR, while the TCRdb copy is restricted to in-frame clones and leaves out a portion. The repertoire holds over 100,000 clones, with roughly 89% as singletons. The input for sequencing was peripheral blood, taken on day 0 of AZD1222 vaccination. The receptors were sampled from an adult in good health.

This clone was observed once. This chain uses TRBV3-1 (or the pseudogene TRBV3-2) with TRBJ1-6; D gene ambiguous. This CDR3 has 15 amino acids. Germline V CDR1 and CDR2: LGHDT, YNNKEL (reference sequence). With 1 base removed from V and 7 bases from J, the gap between germline ends came to 11 bases. CDR3 nucleotides: TGTGCCAGCAGCCAAGCGGGTAACGGGAATTCACCCCTCCACTTT. Translated: CASSQAGNGNSPLHF.

The CDR3 sequence is CASSAGQGGNTIYF. For the CDR3, the DNA is TGTGCCAGCAGCGCGGGACAGGGAGGAAACACCATATATTTT. The chain recombines TRBV9 with TRBJ1-3; TRBD1 agrees at 9 bases. Trimming removed 3 bases from V and 4 bases from J; junction bases left unmatched: 2. The CDR3 is made up of 14 amino acids. Per the germline V gene, CDR1 is SGDLS and CDR2 is YYNGEE.

This chain links TRBV20-1 with TRBJ2-7; possibly TRBD1 for D (6 bases). Trimming took 6 bases from V and 6 from J, leaving 12 bases between them. This CDR3 has 11 residues. Germline lookup yields CDR1 DFQATT and CDR2 SNEGSKA (reference sequence). CDR3 region: CSARQVSEQYF. The CDR3 DNA sequence: TGCAGTGCGAGACAGGTTTCCGAGCAGTACTTC.

The chain joins TRBV19 to TRBJ2-7; 9 bases fit TRBD2. Germline V gene lookup returns CDR1 LNHDA and CDR2 SQIVND (reference sequence). CDR3 length: 14 residues. J was trimmed by 3 bases and V by 3 bases; bases with no gene match: 3. Here the CDR3 reads CASSIASGNYEQYF. CDR3 DNA sequence: TGTGCCAGTAGTATCGCTAGCGGGAACTACGAGCAGTACTTC.

The gene calls are TRBV11-2 and TRBJ1-2, with D unresolved. The CDR3 spans 14 residues. Germline V CDR1 and CDR2: SGHAT, FQNNGV. With 5 bases removed from V and 7 bases from J, the gap between germline ends came to 17 bases. In DNA form, the CDR3 reads TGTGCCAGCAGCCTTTTGGAAGGGTCCGGTGGCTACACCTTC. The encoded protein is CASSLLEGSGGYTF.

The chain links TRBV3-1 (or the pseudogene TRBV3-2) to TRBJ1-2; D gene uncertain. Germline V gives CDR1 LGHDT, CDR2 YNNKEL (reference sequence). The V end was cut by 3 bases, the J end by 4 bases, with 15 bases between. This CDR3 is built from 15 residues. The CDR3: CASSHGSGRGYGYTF. CDR3 sequence (DNA): TGTGCCAGCAGCCACGGATCGGGCCGGGGCTATGGCTACACCTTC.

V usage is TRBV12-5 and J usage is TRBJ2-5; D remains unclear. Germline CDR1 LGHNT, CDR2 FRNRAP. Trimming cost V 5 bases and J 3 bases, with 4 bases left between them. The CDR3 extends over 11 amino acids. As DNA, the CDR3 is TGTGCTAGTGGTCCCGAAGAGACCCAGTACTTC. Translation: CASGPEETQYF.

V and J are TRBV18 and TRBJ2-2; D unclear. CDR3 length: 14 amino acids. Trimming stripped 5 bases from V and 4 bases from J, with 11 bases between. Germline V gene lookup returns CDR1 KGHSH and CDR2 LQKENI. CDR3 nucleotide sequence: TGTGCCAGCTCAGACGTGATTATCACCGGGGAGCTGTTTTTT. Translated: CASSDVIITGELFF.

J is TRBJ2-7 and V is TRBV3-1 (or the pseudogene TRBV3-2), with 9 nucleotides matching TRBD1. Germline assignment: CDR1 LGHDT and CDR2 YNNKEL (reference sequence). The CDR3 runs 16 residues. Trimming at V came to 0 bases and at J to 5 bases, leaving 8 bases not matched to a gene. The DNA of the CDR3 is TGTGCCAGCAGCCAAGAGGGGGGGACAGGGAGGCACGAGCAGTACTTC. It translates to CASSQEGGTGRHEQYF.

This clone has just a few counts. The CDR3 sequence: CASSRDRVISPPGRANTGELFF. The CDR3 DNA reads as TGTGCCAGCAGTCGGGACAGGGTCATAAGCCCACCAGGCCGGGCGAACACCGGGGAGCTGTTTTTT. The chain combines TRBV6-6 with TRBJ2-2; 9 nucleotides line up with TRBD1. This CDR3 region has 22 residues. V gave up 5 bases and J gave up 0 bases; unmatched junction bases: 22. Germline V gives CDR1 MNHNY, CDR2 SVGAGI (reference sequence).

This chain links TRBV11-2 with TRBJ2-6; D is ambiguous. V dropped 5 bases and J dropped 2 bases, with 19 bases sitting between them. Germline-derived CDR1 and CDR2 are SGHAT and FQNNGV. The CDR3 spans 18 residues. This chain's CDR3 is CASSKLGFRATGANVLTF. The CDR3 DNA is TGTGCCAGCAGCAAGCTCGGTTTTAGAGCAACTGGGGCCAACGTCCTGACTTTC.

This rearrangement joins TRBV7-9 to TRBJ2-5; 11 bases are shared with TRBD2. The CDR3 extends over 16 amino acids. Germline V gene lookup returns CDR1 SEHNR and CDR2 FQNEAQ (reference sequence). Trimming removed 6 bases from V and 2 bases from J; junction bases left unmatched: 8. The DNA of the CDR3 is TGTGCCAGCAGTCCCCCGGGACTAGCGGTTCAAGAGACCCAGTACTTC. It translates to CASSPPGLAVQETQYF.